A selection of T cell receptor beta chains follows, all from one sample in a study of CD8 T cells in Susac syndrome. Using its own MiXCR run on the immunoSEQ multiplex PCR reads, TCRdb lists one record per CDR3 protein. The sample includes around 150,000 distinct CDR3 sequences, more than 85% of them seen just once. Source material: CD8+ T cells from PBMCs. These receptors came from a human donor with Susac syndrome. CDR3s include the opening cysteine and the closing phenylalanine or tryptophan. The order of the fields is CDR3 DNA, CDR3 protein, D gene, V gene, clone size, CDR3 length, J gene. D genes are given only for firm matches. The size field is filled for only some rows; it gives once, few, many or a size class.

TGTGCCAGCAGCGAATTTGGGACTGAAGCTTTCTTT | CASSEFGTEAFF | - | TRBV9 | - | 12 | TRBJ1-1
TGTGCCAGCAGTTTAGGGTCAGATACGCAGTATTTT | CASSLGSDTQYF | - | TRBV5-4 | - | 12 | TRBJ2-3
TGTGCCAGCAGCGTAGGAGGGGACAAGGAAGCTTTCTTT | CASSVGGDKEAFF | - | TRBV9 | - | 13 | TRBJ1-1
TGTGCCAGCTCACCAGTGCAAAGCTCCTACAATGAGCAGTTCTTC | CASSPVQSSYNEQFF | - | TRBV18 | - | 15 | TRBJ2-1
TGTGCCAGCAGTTTTCGGACTAGCGGGAGCTACGAGCAGTACTTC | CASSFRTSGSYEQYF | TRBD2 | TRBV12-3/TRBV12-4 | - | 15 | TRBJ2-7
TGTGCCAGCAGCTTATCCGCGGGAGGCGAGACCCAGTACTTC | CASSLSAGGETQYF | TRBD2 | TRBV7-3 | - | 14 | TRBJ2-5
TGTGCCAGCAGCTTAGTGTCATCGGGACAGGGGATGTATGGCTACACCTTC | CASSLVSSGQGMYGYTF | TRBD1 | TRBV11-2 | - | 17 | TRBJ1-2
TGCAGTGCTAGAGTCTACAGGGTAGGAGGGGAGACCCAGTACTTC | CSARVYRVGGETQYF | - | TRBV20-1 | - | 15 | TRBJ2-5
TGTGCCAGCAGTTTACGGGCAGTCTATGGCTACACCTTC | CASSLRAVYGYTF | - | TRBV28 | - | 13 | TRBJ1-2
TGTGCCAGCAGCTTTGTGGCCAGGGGATCCGAGCAGTACTTC | CASSFVARGSEQYF | - | TRBV11-1 | - | 14 | TRBJ2-7
TGCAGTGCGCTACCCGGGACTAGCGGGGGCCAAGAGACCCAGTACTTC | CSALPGTSGGQETQYF | TRBD2 | TRBV20-1 | - | 16 | TRBJ2-5
TGTGCCTGGAGTGGACGGGATTCCTGGGTAGATACGCAGTATTTT | CAWSGRDSWVDTQYF | - | TRBV30 | - | 15 | TRBJ2-3
TGTGCCAGCAGTGAAGCTTCGGGGGATAGCGGGAGTGAAACAGATACGCAGTATTTT | CASSEASGDSGSETDTQYF | TRBD2 | TRBV6-1 | - | 19 | TRBJ2-3
TGCAGTGCTAGAGCGCTAGCGGGGAACACCGGGGAGCTGTTTTTT | CSARALAGNTGELFF | TRBD2 | TRBV20-1 | - | 15 | TRBJ2-2
TGTGCCAGCCGCTCTGGGACAGGGGCCTACAATGAGCAGTTCTTC | CASRSGTGAYNEQFF | TRBD1 | TRBV13 | once | 15 | TRBJ2-1
TGCGCCAGCAGCGGGGGACACCGAAATAACTATGGCTACACCTTC | CASSGGHRNNYGYTF | - | TRBV5-1 | - | 15 | TRBJ1-2